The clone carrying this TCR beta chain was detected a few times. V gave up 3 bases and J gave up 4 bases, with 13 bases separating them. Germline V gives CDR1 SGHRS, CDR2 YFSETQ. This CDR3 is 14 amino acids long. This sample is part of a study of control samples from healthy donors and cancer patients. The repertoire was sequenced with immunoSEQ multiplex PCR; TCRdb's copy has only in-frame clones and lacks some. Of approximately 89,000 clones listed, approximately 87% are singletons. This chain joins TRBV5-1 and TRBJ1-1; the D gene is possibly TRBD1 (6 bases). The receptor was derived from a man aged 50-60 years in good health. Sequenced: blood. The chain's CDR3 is CASSSLGARTEAFF. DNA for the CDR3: TGCGCCAGCAGCTCCCTGGGGGCCCGCACTGAAGCTTTCTTT.